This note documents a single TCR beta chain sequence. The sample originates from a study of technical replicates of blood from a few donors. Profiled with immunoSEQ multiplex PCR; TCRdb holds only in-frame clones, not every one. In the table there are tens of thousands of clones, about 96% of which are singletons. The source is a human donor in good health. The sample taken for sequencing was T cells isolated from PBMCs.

The CDR3 nucleotides read TGTGCCAGTAGTATACGTAGCGGGGGTGCTTACACCGGGGAGCTGTTTTTT. This sequence encodes CASSIRSGGAYTGELFF. V is TRBV19 and J is TRBJ2-2, with 9 bases that match TRBD2. V lost 2 bases to trimming and J lost 3 bases; unmatched junction nucleotides: 7. The germline V gene has CDR1 LNHDA and CDR2 SQIVND (reference sequence). The CDR3 runs to 17 residues. Looking up the rest from reference TRBV19 and TRBJ2-2 gives the full variable domain: DGGITQSPKYLFRKEGQNVTLSCEQNLNHDAMYWYRQDPGQGLRLIYYSQIVNDFQKGDIAEGYSVSREKKESFPLTVTSAQKNPTAFYLCASSIRSGGAYTGELFFGEGSRLTVL.